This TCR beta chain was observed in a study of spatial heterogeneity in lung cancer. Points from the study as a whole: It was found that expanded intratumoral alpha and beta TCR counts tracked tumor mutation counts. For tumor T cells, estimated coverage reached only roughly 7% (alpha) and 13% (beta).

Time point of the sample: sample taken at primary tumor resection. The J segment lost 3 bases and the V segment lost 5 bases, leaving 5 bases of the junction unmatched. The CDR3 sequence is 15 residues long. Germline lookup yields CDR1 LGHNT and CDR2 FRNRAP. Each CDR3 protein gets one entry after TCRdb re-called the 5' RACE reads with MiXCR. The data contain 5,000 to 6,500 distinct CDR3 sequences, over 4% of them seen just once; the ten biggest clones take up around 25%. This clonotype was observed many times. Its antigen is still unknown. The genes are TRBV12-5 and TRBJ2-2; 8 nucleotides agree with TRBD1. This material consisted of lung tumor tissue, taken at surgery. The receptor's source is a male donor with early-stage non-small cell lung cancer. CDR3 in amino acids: CASGILQGDTGELFF. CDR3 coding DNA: TGTGCTAGTGGTATCCTACAGGGGGACACCGGGGAGCTGTTTTTT.